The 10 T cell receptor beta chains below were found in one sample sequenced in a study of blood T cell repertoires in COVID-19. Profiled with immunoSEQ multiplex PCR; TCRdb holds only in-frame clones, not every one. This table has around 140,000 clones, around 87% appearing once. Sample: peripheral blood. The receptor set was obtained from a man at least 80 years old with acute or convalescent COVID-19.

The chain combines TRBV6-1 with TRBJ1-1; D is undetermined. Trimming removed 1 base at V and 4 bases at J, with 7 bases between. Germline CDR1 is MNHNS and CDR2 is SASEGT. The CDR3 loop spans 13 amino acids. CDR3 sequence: CASSEGARTEAFF. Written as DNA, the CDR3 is TGTGCCAGCAGTGAAGGGGCTCGCACTGAAGCTTTCTTT.

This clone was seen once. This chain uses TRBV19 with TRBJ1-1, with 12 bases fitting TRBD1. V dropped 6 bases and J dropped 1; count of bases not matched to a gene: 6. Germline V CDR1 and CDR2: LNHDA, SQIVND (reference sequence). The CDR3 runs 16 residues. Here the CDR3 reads CASRPGQGAANTEAFF. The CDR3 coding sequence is TGTGCCAGTAGGCCGGGACAGGGGGCGGCGAACACTGAAGCTTTCTTT.

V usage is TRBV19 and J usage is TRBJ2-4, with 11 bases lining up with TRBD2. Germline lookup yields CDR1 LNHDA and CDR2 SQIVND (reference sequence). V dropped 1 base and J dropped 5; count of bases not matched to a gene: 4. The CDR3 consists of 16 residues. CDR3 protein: CASSIGPGLAENIQYF. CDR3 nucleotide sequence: TGTGCCAGTAGTATAGGACCGGGACTAGCGGAAAACATTCAGTACTTC.

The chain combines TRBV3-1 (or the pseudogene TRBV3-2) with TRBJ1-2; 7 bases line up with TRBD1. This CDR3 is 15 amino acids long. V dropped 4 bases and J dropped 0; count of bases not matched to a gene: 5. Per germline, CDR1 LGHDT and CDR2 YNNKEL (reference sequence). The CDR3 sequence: CASSPRDRANYGYTF. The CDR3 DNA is TGTGCCAGCAGCCCCCGGGACAGAGCTAACTATGGCTACACCTTC.

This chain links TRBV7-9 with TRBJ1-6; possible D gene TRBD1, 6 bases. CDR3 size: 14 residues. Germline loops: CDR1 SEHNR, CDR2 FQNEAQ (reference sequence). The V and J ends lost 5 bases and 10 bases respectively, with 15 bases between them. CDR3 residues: CASSQDSNGSPLHF. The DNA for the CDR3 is TGTGCCAGCAGCCAGGACAGTAACGGCTCACCCCTCCACTTT.

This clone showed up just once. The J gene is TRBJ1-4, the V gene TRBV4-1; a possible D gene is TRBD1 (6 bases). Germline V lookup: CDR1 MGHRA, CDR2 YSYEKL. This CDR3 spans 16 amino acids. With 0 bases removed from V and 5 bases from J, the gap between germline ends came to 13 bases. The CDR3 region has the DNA TGCGCCAGCAGCCAAGATATAGTCCAGGGGAATGAAAAACTGTTTTTT. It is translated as CASSQDIVQGNEKLFF.

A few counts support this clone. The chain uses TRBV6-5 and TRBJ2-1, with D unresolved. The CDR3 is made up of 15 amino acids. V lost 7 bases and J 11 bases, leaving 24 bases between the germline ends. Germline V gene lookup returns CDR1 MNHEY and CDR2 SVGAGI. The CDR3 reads CASIPVPAPLRQQFF. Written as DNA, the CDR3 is TGTGCCAGCATTCCCGTACCAGCCCCCCTGCGGCAGCAGTTCTTC.

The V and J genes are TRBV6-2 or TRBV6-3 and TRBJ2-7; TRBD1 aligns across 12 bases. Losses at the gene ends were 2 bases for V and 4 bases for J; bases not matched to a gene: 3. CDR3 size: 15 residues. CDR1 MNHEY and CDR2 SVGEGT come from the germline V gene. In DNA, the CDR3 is TGTGCCAGCAGTTACGGGACAGGGGGCTGGTACGAGCAGTACTTC. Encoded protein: CASSYGTGGWYEQYF.

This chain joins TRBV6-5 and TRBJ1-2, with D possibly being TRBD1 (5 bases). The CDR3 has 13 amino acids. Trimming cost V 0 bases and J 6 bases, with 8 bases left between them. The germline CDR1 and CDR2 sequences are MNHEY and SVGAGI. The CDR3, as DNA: TGTGCCAGCAGTTACTCGTTCAGGGATGGCTACACCTTC. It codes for CASSYSFRDGYTF.

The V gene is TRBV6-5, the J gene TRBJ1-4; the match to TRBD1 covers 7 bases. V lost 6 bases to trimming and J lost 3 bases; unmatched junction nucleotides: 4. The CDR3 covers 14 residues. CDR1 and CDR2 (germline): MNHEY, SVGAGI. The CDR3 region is CASRTGVSNEKLFF. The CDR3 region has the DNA TGTGCCAGCAGAACAGGGGTCTCTAATGAAAAACTGTTTTTT.